The rows below give T cell receptor beta chains drawn from one sample of a study of B cell selection in AIRE deficiency. Assay used: immunoSEQ multiplex PCR; TCRdb lists only in-frame clones, some missing. The table records fewer than 25,000 clones, around nine tenths of them present only once. The sequenced material came from CD4+CD25+ Tregs sorted from PBMCs. The receptors were gathered from a human donor in good health. Both conserved end residues are part of each CDR3. Each record gives: CDR3 length, D gene, J gene, clone size, V gene, CDR3 DNA, CDR3 protein. D genes are given only for firm matches. Clone size is not always given. Where it is, it says once, few, many or a class for expanded clones.

cdr3_length: 16; d_call: TRBD2; j_call: TRBJ2-1; clone_size: .; v_call: TRBV27; cdr3_nt: TGTGCCAGCACCAAACTAGCGGGAGGGCCGGTATTCGAGCAGTTCTTC; cdr3_aa: CASTKLAGGPVFEQFF
cdr3_length: 13; d_call: .; j_call: TRBJ2-7; clone_size: .; v_call: TRBV6-5; cdr3_nt: TGTGCCAGCAAACCGGGACGCCTTTACGAGCAGTACTTC; cdr3_aa: CASKPGRLYEQYF
cdr3_length: 12; d_call: TRBD1; j_call: TRBJ2-7; clone_size: .; v_call: TRBV5-1; cdr3_nt: TGCGCCAGCAGGGGTGCAGGGGGCGAGCAGTACTTC; cdr3_aa: CASRGAGGEQYF
cdr3_length: 15; d_call: TRBD1; j_call: TRBJ2-7; clone_size: .; v_call: TRBV28; cdr3_nt: TGTGCCAGCAGCATCGGGACAGGCACCTCCTACGAGCAGTACTTC; cdr3_aa: CASSIGTGTSYEQYF
cdr3_length: 15; d_call: .; j_call: TRBJ1-5; clone_size: .; v_call: TRBV6-1; cdr3_nt: TGTGCCAGCAGTTCGACGGGGAATAGCAATCAGCCCCAGCATTTT; cdr3_aa: CASSSTGNSNQPQHF
cdr3_length: 15; d_call: .; j_call: TRBJ1-1; clone_size: .; v_call: TRBV4-2; cdr3_nt: TGTGCCAGCAGCCAAGACCCGCGGTTGAACACTGAAGCTTTCTTT; cdr3_aa: CASSQDPRLNTEAFF
cdr3_length: 14; d_call: .; j_call: TRBJ2-2; clone_size: .; v_call: TRBV9; cdr3_nt: TGTGCCAGCAGCTTAAGGACACAAACCGGGGAGCTGTTTTTT; cdr3_aa: CASSLRTQTGELFF
cdr3_length: 15; d_call: .; j_call: TRBJ1-2; clone_size: .; v_call: TRBV7-8; cdr3_nt: TGTGCCAGCAGCTTAGCGTTGCAGGGCGCCTATGGCTACACCTTC; cdr3_aa: CASSLALQGAYGYTF
cdr3_length: 13; d_call: .; j_call: TRBJ1-2; clone_size: .; v_call: TRBV6-5; cdr3_nt: TGTGCCAGCAGACAAGTACTATCCTATGGCTACACCTTC; cdr3_aa: CASRQVLSYGYTF
cdr3_length: 14; d_call: .; j_call: TRBJ1-5; clone_size: .; v_call: TRBV10-2; cdr3_nt: TGCGCCAGCAGGGAAGGACAGCCAAATCAGCCCCAGCATTTT; cdr3_aa: CASREGQPNQPQHF
cdr3_length: 15; d_call: .; j_call: TRBJ1-5; clone_size: .; v_call: TRBV6-6; cdr3_nt: TGTGCCAGCAGCCCCCGGGGGACAAGCAATCAGCCCCAGCATTTT; cdr3_aa: CASSPRGTSNQPQHF
cdr3_length: 14; d_call: .; j_call: TRBJ1-1; clone_size: .; v_call: TRBV6-7; cdr3_nt: TGTGCCAGCATTCCTGGGAGCCAGAACACTGAAGCTTTCTTT; cdr3_aa: CASIPGSQNTEAFF
cdr3_length: 16; d_call: .; j_call: TRBJ2-1; clone_size: .; v_call: TRBV15; cdr3_nt: TGTGCCACCAGCAGTTATCAGGGTGGGTCCTACAATGAGCAGTTCTTC; cdr3_aa: CATSSYQGGSYNEQFF
cdr3_length: 16; d_call: TRBD2; j_call: TRBJ2-1; clone_size: few; v_call: TRBV5-1; cdr3_nt: TGCGCCAGCAGCTTCGGGGGGAGGGTTTCCTACAATGAGCAGTTCTTC; cdr3_aa: CASSFGGRVSYNEQFF
cdr3_length: 13; d_call: .; j_call: TRBJ2-7; clone_size: .; v_call: TRBV18; cdr3_nt: TGTGCCAGCTCACCACCGGGGACCTACGAGCAGTACTTC; cdr3_aa: CASSPPGTYEQYF
cdr3_length: 15; d_call: .; j_call: TRBJ2-5; clone_size: .; v_call: TRBV14; cdr3_nt: TGTGCCAGCAGCCAAGATCCCATGTACCAAGAGACCCAGTACTTC; cdr3_aa: CASSQDPMYQETQYF
cdr3_length: 13; d_call: .; j_call: TRBJ2-1; clone_size: .; v_call: TRBV2; cdr3_nt: TGTGCCAGCTATAGCACAGGAGGCAATGAGCAGTTCTTC; cdr3_aa: CASYSTGGNEQFF
cdr3_length: 13; d_call: TRBD2; j_call: TRBJ2-5; clone_size: once; v_call: TRBV30; cdr3_nt: TGTGCCTGGAGGACTAGCGGGGGTGAGACCCAGTACTTC; cdr3_aa: CAWRTSGGETQYF
cdr3_length: 13; d_call: .; j_call: TRBJ1-1; clone_size: .; v_call: TRBV19; cdr3_nt: TGTGCCAGTAGCGCGGGGTTTCGCGCTGAAGCTTTCTTT; cdr3_aa: CASSAGFRAEAFF
cdr3_length: 14; d_call: TRBD1; j_call: TRBJ2-3; clone_size: .; v_call: TRBV5-1; cdr3_nt: TGCGCCAGCAGCTGGACAGGGGATACAGATACGCAGTATTTT; cdr3_aa: CASSWTGDTDTQYF
cdr3_length: 14; d_call: TRBD1; j_call: TRBJ2-1; clone_size: .; v_call: TRBV29-1; cdr3_nt: TGCAGCGTTGTCGGGGACAGGGGCTACAATGAGCAGTTCTTC; cdr3_aa: CSVVGDRGYNEQFF
cdr3_length: 17; d_call: .; j_call: TRBJ1-3; clone_size: .; v_call: TRBV6-1; cdr3_nt: TGTGCCAGCAGTGTGGTCGAGGGCTCAAGAGCAGGAAACACCATATATTTT; cdr3_aa: CASSVVEGSRAGNTIYF
cdr3_length: 15; d_call: TRBD2; j_call: TRBJ2-7; clone_size: .; v_call: TRBV25-1; cdr3_nt: TGTGCCAGCAGTCGCACGGTAGCGGGGCTCCTGGAGCAGTACTTC; cdr3_aa: CASSRTVAGLLEQYF
cdr3_length: 14; d_call: .; j_call: TRBJ2-3; clone_size: .; v_call: TRBV5-1; cdr3_nt: TGCGCCAGCAGCTTGGACACGAGCACAGATACGCAGTATTTT; cdr3_aa: CASSLDTSTDTQYF
cdr3_length: 13; d_call: .; j_call: TRBJ2-3; clone_size: .; v_call: TRBV7-9; cdr3_nt: TGTGCCAGCAGCTTAGCCAGCACAGATACGCAGTATTTT; cdr3_aa: CASSLASTDTQYF
cdr3_length: 11; d_call: .; j_call: TRBJ2-7; clone_size: .; v_call: TRBV5-1; cdr3_nt: TGCGCCAGCAAATGGGGATACGAGCAGTACTTC; cdr3_aa: CASKWGYEQYF
cdr3_length: 15; d_call: .; j_call: TRBJ2-5; clone_size: .; v_call: TRBV4-1; cdr3_nt: TGCGCCAGCAGCCAAGGGTTGGTAGGGCAAGAGACCCAGTACTTC; cdr3_aa: CASSQGLVGQETQYF
cdr3_length: 15; d_call: .; j_call: TRBJ1-1; clone_size: .; v_call: TRBV2; cdr3_nt: TGTGCCAGCACCGGACGGGCTTCAAGCGGAACTGAAGCTTTCTTT; cdr3_aa: CASTGRASSGTEAFF
cdr3_length: 13; d_call: .; j_call: TRBJ2-3; clone_size: once; v_call: TRBV9; cdr3_nt: TGTGCCAGCAGCGTAGGAGGGGGAGATACGCAGTATTTT; cdr3_aa: CASSVGGGDTQYF
cdr3_length: 11; d_call: .; j_call: TRBJ2-7; clone_size: .; v_call: TRBV28; cdr3_nt: TGTGCCAGCAGGACGGCGACCACGCAGTACTTC; cdr3_aa: CASRTATTQYF
cdr3_length: 14; d_call: .; j_call: TRBJ1-2; clone_size: few; v_call: TRBV6-5; cdr3_nt: TGTGCCAGCAGTAGTCATCGGGGGGCCGGGGGCTACACCTTC; cdr3_aa: CASSSHRGAGGYTF
cdr3_length: 13; d_call: .; j_call: TRBJ1-1; clone_size: once; v_call: TRBV19; cdr3_nt: TGTGCCAGTAGAGCACAGAACAGGGTAAGGGCTTTCTTT; cdr3_aa: CASRAQNRVRAFF
cdr3_length: 15; d_call: .; j_call: TRBJ1-2; clone_size: .; v_call: TRBV7-3; cdr3_nt: TGTGCCAGCAGCTTAGGCCCGGGACATAACTATGGCTACACCTTC; cdr3_aa: CASSLGPGHNYGYTF
cdr3_length: 14; d_call: .; j_call: TRBJ1-4; clone_size: .; v_call: TRBV9; cdr3_nt: TGTGCCAGCAGCCTCTCGACAGCGGATGAAAAACTGTTTTTT; cdr3_aa: CASSLSTADEKLFF
cdr3_length: 13; d_call: .; j_call: TRBJ1-2; clone_size: .; v_call: TRBV18; cdr3_nt: TGTGCCAGCTCAGCGATCGGTGACTATGGCTACACCTTC; cdr3_aa: CASSAIGDYGYTF
cdr3_length: 14; d_call: TRBD2; j_call: TRBJ2-3; clone_size: .; v_call: TRBV10-3; cdr3_nt: TGTGCCATCAGGACTAGCGGGAGTCGAGATACGCAGTATTTT; cdr3_aa: CAIRTSGSRDTQYF
cdr3_length: 16; d_call: TRBD2; j_call: TRBJ2-5; clone_size: .; v_call: TRBV30; cdr3_nt: TGTGCCTGGAGTGTGATATGGGGGAGGGGAGGAGAGACCCAGTACTTC; cdr3_aa: CAWSVIWGRGGETQYF
cdr3_length: 14; d_call: .; j_call: TRBJ2-3; clone_size: .; v_call: TRBV5-1; cdr3_nt: TGCGCCAGCTGGTCGGCAGGGGGCACAGATACGCAGTATTTT; cdr3_aa: CASWSAGGTDTQYF
cdr3_length: 14; d_call: .; j_call: TRBJ2-3; clone_size: .; v_call: TRBV7-9; cdr3_nt: TGTGCCAGCAGCTTCTTCTCCGGGAAGGACACGCAGTATTTT; cdr3_aa: CASSFFSGKDTQYF
cdr3_length: 15; d_call: .; j_call: TRBJ1-2; clone_size: .; v_call: TRBV30; cdr3_nt: TGTGCCTGCAGCCGGGACTCACCACAATTGTCAGGCTACACCTTC; cdr3_aa: CACSRDSPQLSGYTF
cdr3_length: 14; d_call: .; j_call: TRBJ2-3; clone_size: .; v_call: TRBV5-8; cdr3_nt: TGTGCCAGCAGCTTCGGCGGGGTTACAGATACGCAGTATTTT; cdr3_aa: CASSFGGVTDTQYF
cdr3_length: 16; d_call: TRBD1; j_call: TRBJ2-2; clone_size: .; v_call: TRBV18; cdr3_nt: TGTGCCAGCTCACCGGGGACAGGGATGAACACCGGGGAGCTGTTTTTT; cdr3_aa: CASSPGTGMNTGELFF
cdr3_length: 15; d_call: .; j_call: TRBJ1-3; clone_size: .; v_call: TRBV6-5; cdr3_nt: TGTGCCAGCAGCTTAGGGGCAGGGGCTGGAAACACCATATATTTT; cdr3_aa: CASSLGAGAGNTIYF
cdr3_length: 14; d_call: TRBD1; j_call: TRBJ1-4; clone_size: .; v_call: TRBV5-6; cdr3_nt: TGTGCCAGCGTTAGACAGGGTCGGAGTGAAAAACTGTTTTTT; cdr3_aa: CASVRQGRSEKLFF
cdr3_length: 15; d_call: .; j_call: TRBJ2-7; clone_size: once; v_call: TRBV5-1; cdr3_nt: TGCGCCAGCAGCTTGGTGAATGCGGAAGGCTACGAGCAGTACTTC; cdr3_aa: CASSLVNAEGYEQYF
cdr3_length: 14; d_call: .; j_call: TRBJ2-5; clone_size: .; v_call: TRBV30; cdr3_nt: TGTGCCTGGCGCCAATGGGGGACGCAAGAGACCCAGTACTTC; cdr3_aa: CAWRQWGTQETQYF
cdr3_length: 14; d_call: .; j_call: TRBJ1-1; clone_size: .; v_call: TRBV10-2; cdr3_nt: TGCGCCAGCAGGGTACCGGGCACCGGGCCTGAAGCTTTCTTT; cdr3_aa: CASRVPGTGPEAFF
cdr3_length: 15; d_call: TRBD1; j_call: TRBJ2-5; clone_size: .; v_call: TRBV19; cdr3_nt: TGTGCCAGTAGTGTCCGCCGGGACAGGAAAGAGACCCAGTACTTC; cdr3_aa: CASSVRRDRKETQYF
cdr3_length: 15; d_call: TRBD1; j_call: TRBJ1-1; clone_size: .; v_call: TRBV29-1; cdr3_nt: TGCAGCGTTGGGACCCAGGACAGGCCGAACACTGAAGCTTTCTTT; cdr3_aa: CSVGTQDRPNTEAFF
cdr3_length: 13; d_call: .; j_call: TRBJ1-2; clone_size: .; v_call: TRBV19; cdr3_nt: TGTGCCAGTAGTATAGACACTAACTATGGCTACACCTTC; cdr3_aa: CASSIDTNYGYTF
cdr3_length: 13; d_call: .; j_call: TRBJ1-5; clone_size: .; v_call: TRBV30; cdr3_nt: TGTGCCTGGAGGGACAGTCTCAATCAGCCCCAGCATTTT; cdr3_aa: CAWRDSLNQPQHF
cdr3_length: 17; d_call: .; j_call: TRBJ2-3; clone_size: .; v_call: TRBV7-9; cdr3_nt: TGTGCCAGCAGCTTAGTAAGTAGCAGACGCTCCACAGATACGCAGTATTTT; cdr3_aa: CASSLVSSRRSTDTQYF